This entry features one T cell receptor (beta chain) sequence. From the RACE reads, TCRdb called clonotypes with MiXCR, one entry per CDR3 protein. Of fewer than 200,000 distinct CDR3 sequences detected, 28% appear once; the ten largest clones hold around 2.3%. This sample was included in a study of human T cells and chemical hapten exposure. Time point noted: patch test 3, about 24 weeks after DPC sensitization. Treatment reported: therapeutic diphenylcyclopropenone sensitization with weekly scalp DPC. Between the trimmed V and J ends, which lost 7 bases and 0 bases, there was a span of 12 bases. The CDR3 has 14 residues. CDR1 is SNHLY and CDR2 is FYNNEI in the germline V gene.

The chain recombines TRBV2 with TRBJ1-1; D is uncertain. The material was whole blood, obtained in connection with sensitization to the hapten diphenylcyclopropenone (DPC). The receptor was derived from a woman aged 18 to 35 with alopecia areata. Some clones in this sample may be carry-over from other donors' samples. CDR3 region: CASKGSFMNTEAFF. In DNA form, the CDR3 reads TGTGCCAGCAAGGGCAGCTTCATGAACACTGAAGCTTTCTTT.